This section outlines one T cell receptor (beta chain) sequence together with its context. At least ten counts were recorded for this clonotype. This receptor's antigen is unknown. No much larger clone exists at a distance of one base, and base qualities are not known. This entry is derived from a study of CD8+CD57+ T cells in acquired aplastic anemia (dated by TCRdb to the late 2010s). Concerning the study at large: Extracted DNA from sorted CD4+ and CD8+ cells averaged 3.2 ug, ranging from roughly 0.19 to 27.4 ug. Mean read counts for healthy donor samples were approximately 10 million for CD4+ cells and under 14 million for CD8+ cells. The research as a whole found: Although roughly 29 CD8+ CDR3 sequences were shared by patients and controls, these sequences appeared highly expressed in patients and within the immunodominant clones of patients. CD8+ Simpson's diversity did not differ significantly between patients and healthy controls (P=0.060).

In this study, sorted CD4+ and CD8+ T cells from the blood of healthy subjects and of severe aplastic anemia patients had their TCR repertoires deep-sequenced. Ficoll-Paque density gradient centrifugation was used to isolate peripheral blood mononuclear cells. Before DNA extraction, CD4+ and CD8+ T cells were sorted by FACS or by magnetic beads. Sequences KGHSH (CDR1) and LQKENI (CDR2) are obtained from the germline V gene. The trim is 6 bases for V and 2 bases for J, with a gap of 10 bases between the germline ends. The CDR3 spans 13 residues, from the cysteine through the phenylalanine. Just the 39-base CDR3 DNA is kept, in frame starting at base 1. TCR beta VDJ combination and CDR3 sequence profiling used genomic DNA as the template. An Illumina HiSeq 2000 was used for TCR repertoire sequencing. As for how the authors treated the data: Repertoires were assessed using TRBV/TRBJ rearrangement plots, CDR3 size and DJ length profiles, and Simpson's diversity index. The immunodominant clone was defined as the most abundant DNA sequence in deep sequencing data. CDR3 amino acid sequences were checked for sharing across subjects and were also compared against the VDJdb database and published repertoires. TCRdb itself trimmed the public reads at Q25 with fastp, ran MiXCR and retained productive beta chains. Rows are unified per CDR3 protein, each entry keeping the most common DNA and genes. TCRdb, not the original authors, processed these V and J calls. The sample table contains around 170,000 distinct CDR3 sequences; only one count was recorded for 35% to 50% of them. About 2.9% of the sample rests with the top ten.

Sequenced material: sorted CD4+, CD8+, or CD8+CD57+ T cells (not recorded which) from PBMCs. This chain joins TRBV18 to TRBJ2-5, with a weak D call of TRBD1 (5 bases match). This receptor was identified in a human donor in good health. The sequenced DNA: TGTGCCAGCTCGCTGACAGCGCAAGAGACCCAGTACTTC. Translated, it gives CASSLTAQETQYF.